This TCR beta chain was documented in a study of metastatic and nonmetastatic thyroid tumors. Overall study: Thyroid patients, malignant and benign, had repertoires compared across blood and tumor or nodule tissue.

The germline V and J ends were trimmed by 5 bases and 8 bases, with 10 bases remaining between them. Germline CDR1 reads DFQATT; CDR2 reads SNEGSKA (reference sequence). This CDR3 has 12 amino acids. For this clone: Antigen unknown.

Until they underwent thyroid surgery, no patient had received any treatment. Whole-study results and caveats: Malignant thyroid tumors reportedly exceeded benign nodules significantly in TCR beta diversity, with the difference appearing in blood and tumor.

Per the original methods: Built for papillary thyroid cancer, a distant-metastasis classifier drew on CDR3 differences across clinicopathological groups. TCRdb reanalyzed the PCR reads via MiXCR. The V and J calls here are based on TCRdb, not the publication. The table lists 40,000 or so clones, less than 50% of them singletons. What was sequenced was tumor tissue. The chain carries TRBV20-1 and TRBJ1-6; the D gene is possibly TRBD1 (6 bases). The receptor's source is a male donor with papillary thyroid cancer or a benign thyroid nodule (not recorded which). Some clones in this sample may be carry-over from other donors' samples. Here the CDR3 DNA reads TGCAGTGCTTCGCGACAGGATTCACCCCTCCACTTT. Encoded protein: CSASRQDSPLHF.